This entry is about one TCR beta chain. What it binds is not known. Data came from immunoSEQ multiplex PCR; TCRdb stores just in-frame clones and leaves some out. This table has approximately 740,000 clones, approximately 92% appearing once. Naivety among CD8 cells was defined by CD45RO negativity and positive CCR7 selection, thereby excluding terminally differentiated effector memory CD45RA+ cells. The data are from a study of shared clonotypes between healthy human individuals. The study's findings and limits: For sorted subsets, rarefaction showed incomplete sequencing despite large depth.

The V segment lost 1 base and the J segment 4 bases; nucleotides outside the gene matches: 21. CDR3 length: 21 amino acids. The germline CDR1 and CDR2 sequences are SGHRS and YFSETQ. The rearrangement uses TRBV5-1 and TRBJ2-7; TRBD2 agrees at 12 bases. The specimen sequenced was naive CD8+ T cells sorted from blood. This sequence was found in a man aged 25 to 40 in good health. CDR3 sequence: CASSLWDRERLAGVGLYEQYF. The CDR3 DNA sequence: TGCGCCAGCAGCTTGTGGGACAGGGAAAGACTAGCGGGAGTGGGGCTTTACGAGCAGTACTTC.